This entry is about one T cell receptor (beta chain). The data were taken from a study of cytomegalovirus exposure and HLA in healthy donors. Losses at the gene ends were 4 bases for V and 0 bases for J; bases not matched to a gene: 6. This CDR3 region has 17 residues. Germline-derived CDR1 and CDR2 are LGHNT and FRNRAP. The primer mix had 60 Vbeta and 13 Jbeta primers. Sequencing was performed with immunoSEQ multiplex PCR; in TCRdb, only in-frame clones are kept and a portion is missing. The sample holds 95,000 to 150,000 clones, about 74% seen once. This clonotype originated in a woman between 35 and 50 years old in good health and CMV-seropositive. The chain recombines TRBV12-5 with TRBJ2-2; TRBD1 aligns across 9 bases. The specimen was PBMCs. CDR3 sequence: CASGSKGTGTNTGELFF. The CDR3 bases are TGTGCTAGTGGTTCAAAAGGGACAGGGACGAACACCGGGGAGCTGTTTTTT.